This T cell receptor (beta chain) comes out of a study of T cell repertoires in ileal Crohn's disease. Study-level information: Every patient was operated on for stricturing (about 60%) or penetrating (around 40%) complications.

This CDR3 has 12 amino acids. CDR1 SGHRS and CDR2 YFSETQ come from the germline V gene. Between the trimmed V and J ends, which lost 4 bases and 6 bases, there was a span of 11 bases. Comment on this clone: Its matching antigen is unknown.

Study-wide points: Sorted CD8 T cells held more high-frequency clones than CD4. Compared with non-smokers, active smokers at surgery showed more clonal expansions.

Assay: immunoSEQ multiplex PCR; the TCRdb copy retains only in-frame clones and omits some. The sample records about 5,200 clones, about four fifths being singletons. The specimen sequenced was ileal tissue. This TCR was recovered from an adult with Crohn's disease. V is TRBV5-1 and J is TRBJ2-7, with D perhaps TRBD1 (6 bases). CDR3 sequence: CASSIDRREQYF. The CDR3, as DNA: TGCGCCAGCAGCATAGACAGGCGCGAGCAGTACTTC.